This T cell receptor beta chain was sequenced in a study of regulatory T cells in long-lasting Graves disease. Sequencing libraries for TCR beta were prepared with iRepertoire HTBI primers and Arm-PCR of CDR3 regions. TCRdb processed the multiplex PCR reads anew with MiXCR; each CDR3 protein has one entry. This sample yields 450,000 to 600,000 distinct CDR3 sequences, of which approximately 13% are seen a single time; 8% to 10% belongs to the top ten. Time point of the sample: newly diagnosed GD, antithyroid drugs for less than 3 months. The authors made the TCR library using RNA they extracted from PBMCs. Trimming pared 5 bases from V and 0 bases from J, leaving 11 bases between. The CDR3 contains 15 residues. Germline loops: CDR1 SGHTA, CDR2 FQGNSA. This clonotype occurred many times. The same sample was also used in a study of T cells in Graves' hyperthyroidism and ophthalmopathy.

The TCR sequence derives from a man aged 30 to 45 with Graves disease. The V call is TRBV7-2, the J call TRBJ2-1; TRBD2 is a possible D gene (6 bases). This specimen was peripheral blood mononuclear cells (PBMCs), taken at new diagnosis, from a patient treated with antithyroid drugs. The CDR3 reads CASSKDGSSYNEQFF. The CDR3 nucleotides are TGTGCCAGCAGCAAGGACGGGAGCTCCTACAATGAGCAGTTCTTC.